The 2 T cell receptor beta chains below were found in one sample sequenced in a study of metastatic and nonmetastatic thyroid tumors. TCRdb reassembled clones from the PCR reads with MiXCR. Of fewer than 35,000 clones listed, about a quarter are singletons. Patients were all untreated before their thyroid surgery. The sample comprised blood. Every receptor here comes from a female donor with papillary thyroid cancer or a benign thyroid nodule (not recorded which). Some clones in this sample may be carry-over from other donors' samples.

The sample holds many counts of this clone. The chain carries TRBV19 and TRBJ1-5, with D perhaps TRBD1 (5 bases). The CDR3 extends over 15 amino acids. CDR1 LNHDA and CDR2 SQIVND come from the germline V gene (reference sequence). Between the trimmed V and J ends, which lost 5 bases and 9 bases, there was a span of 20 bases. For the CDR3, the DNA is TGTGCCAGTAGTCCCCGGCAGGGCGGGGTGGGGCCCCAGCATTTT. Encoded protein: CASSPRQGGVGPQHF.

In this sample, this clone turned up a few times. A much larger clone sits a single nucleotide away, making a read error possible. The chain links TRBV9 to TRBJ2-5; D unresolved. The length of the CDR3 is 15 residues. V lost 0 bases, J lost 1 base, and 10 bases lay in between. Looked up from germline, CDR1 is SGDLS and CDR2 is YYNGEE. The CDR3 here is CASSVEAQPQETQYF. The CDR3 bases are TGTGCCAGCAGCGTAGAAGCGCAGCCCCAAGAGACCCAGTACTTC.